There are a few counts of the clone carrying this TCR beta chain. Its target is not known. Germline V gives CDR1 SGHAT, CDR2 FQDESV (reference sequence). V was cut by 2 bases and J by 5 bases, with 15 bases left in between. CDR3 length equals 15 residues. The data derive from a study of cytomegalovirus exposure and HLA in healthy donors. Study-level points and caveats: In vitro data verified three CMV-associated chains as specific for CMV antigens. More clonal expansion characterized HLA-associated TCR beta chains than equally common others in a later analysis.

Primers: 60 Vbeta forward and 13 Jbeta reverse. Clones were sequenced by immunoSEQ multiplex PCR, and TCRdb holds only the in-frame ones, with some missing. The data contain some 130,000 clones, roughly 84% of them singletons. This chain uses TRBV11-1 with TRBJ1-2; no clear D gene. What was sequenced was PBMCs. This sequence originates from a man between 45 and 60 years old in good health and CMV-seronegative. CDR3 DNA sequence: TGTGCCAGCAGCTTATCGCCTGACACGGGGTATGGCTACACCTTC. Its protein product is CASSLSPDTGYGYTF.